This TCR beta chain was recorded in a study of response to subunit inactivated influenza vaccine. Study outcomes and limitations: Researchers suggested that each seasonal influenza vaccination recruits few new T cells.

This clonotype has more than one count but fewer than ten. No antigen is known for it. TCRdb re-called the RT-PCR reads through MiXCR, storing one row per CDR3 protein. The sample lists roughly 500,000 distinct CDR3 sequences; more than 15% were seen once. The V and J ends lost 8 bases and 4 bases respectively, with 20 bases between them. This CDR3 region has 15 residues. Germline V gives CDR1 MNHEY, CDR2 SVGEGT. The sample in question was CD4+ T cells sorted from PBMCs, obtained less than 30 months after vaccination. The J gene is TRBJ1-2, the V gene TRBV6-2 or TRBV6-3; no firm D call. This TCR was recovered from a man between 45 and 75 years old who received an inactivated influenza vaccine. The CDR3 coding sequence is TGTGCCAGCGCTGAGCCAGGAACTTCTCTCTATGGCTACACCTTC. It encodes CASAEPGTSLYGYTF.